The rows below give T cell receptor beta chains drawn from one sample of a study of T cells in localized non-small cell lung cancer. The table came from immunoSEQ multiplex PCR; TCRdb's copy has only in-frame clones and leaves some out. Here the sample spans 2,300 or so clones, roughly two fifths being singletons. The material was lung tumor tissue, obtained before any cancer treatment. Receptors originate from a male donor at least 60 years old with stage I squamous cell lung carcinoma. CDR3s include the opening cysteine and the closing phenylalanine or tryptophan. A D gene is named only where the DNA matches it firmly. The size entry is marked missing in some rows and otherwise reads once, few, many or a size class.

clone_size: .; v_call: TRBV28; d_call: .; j_call: TRBJ2-7; cdr3_nt: TGTGCCAGCACCGATCAGGGTGCCTACGAGCAGTACTTC; cdr3_aa: CASTDQGAYEQYF
clone_size: .; v_call: TRBV19; d_call: .; j_call: TRBJ1-5; cdr3_nt: TGTGCCAGTACGGCGGGCAATCAGCCCCAGCATTTT; cdr3_aa: CASTAGNQPQHF
clone_size: .; v_call: TRBV19; d_call: .; j_call: TRBJ2-7; cdr3_nt: TGTGCCAGTAGTATGGCGAAGGGTGCCTACTACGAGCAGTACTTC; cdr3_aa: CASSMAKGAYYEQYF
clone_size: .; v_call: TRBV14; d_call: .; j_call: TRBJ2-5; cdr3_nt: TGTGCCAGCAGCTTCGGTGGGGTGGGCGCGGAGACCCAGTACTTC; cdr3_aa: CASSFGGVGAETQYF
clone_size: .; v_call: TRBV19; d_call: .; j_call: TRBJ1-1; cdr3_nt: TGTGCCAGTGGACCGGACAGAGAAGCTTTCTTT; cdr3_aa: CASGPDREAFF
clone_size: medium-sized; v_call: TRBV9; d_call: .; j_call: TRBJ1-1; cdr3_nt: TGTGCCAGCAGCGTAGCTGGGGTATTTGACACTGAAGCTTTCTTT; cdr3_aa: CASSVAGVFDTEAFF
clone_size: .; v_call: TRBV25-1; d_call: TRBD2; j_call: TRBJ2-5; cdr3_nt: TGTGCCAGCAGCCACCCGGGCGGGGGTCAAGAGACCCAGTACTTC; cdr3_aa: CASSHPGGGQETQYF
clone_size: few; v_call: TRBV6-8; d_call: .; j_call: TRBJ1-1; cdr3_nt: TGTGCCAGCAGTCTACTGGCAGGGTGGGGGCGAACTGAAGCTTTCTTT; cdr3_aa: CASSLLAGWGRTEAFF
clone_size: large; v_call: TRBV9; d_call: .; j_call: TRBJ2-5; cdr3_nt: TGTGCCAGCAGCGCATCAGTCATGTACCAAGAGACCCAGTACTTC; cdr3_aa: CASSASVMYQETQYF
clone_size: .; v_call: TRBV29-1; d_call: TRBD1; j_call: TRBJ1-5; cdr3_nt: TGCAGCGTTGCCTGGGACAGGGTAAATCAGCCCCAGCATTTT; cdr3_aa: CSVAWDRVNQPQHF
clone_size: .; v_call: TRBV6-8; d_call: TRBD2; j_call: TRBJ2-1; cdr3_nt: TGTGCCAGCAGACCTCCCCGGACTAGCGGGGGGGGGTACAATGAGCAGTTCTTC; cdr3_aa: CASRPPRTSGGGYNEQFF
clone_size: .; v_call: TRBV19; d_call: .; j_call: TRBJ1-1; cdr3_nt: .; cdr3_aa: CASTSDRRNTEAFF
clone_size: few; v_call: TRBV14; d_call: TRBD2; j_call: TRBJ2-7; cdr3_nt: TGTGCCAGCAGCCCTCTGGGAGGGGAGCAGTACTTC; cdr3_aa: CASSPLGGEQYF
clone_size: .; v_call: TRBV19; d_call: TRBD1; j_call: TRBJ1-2; cdr3_nt: TGTGCCAGTAGGGACGGACAGGGAAATTACTATGGCTACACCTTC; cdr3_aa: CASRDGQGNYYGYTF
clone_size: .; v_call: TRBV19; d_call: .; j_call: TRBJ2-5; cdr3_nt: TGTGCCAGTAGTATCTGGGGGCAAAAGACCCAGTACTTC; cdr3_aa: CASSIWGQKTQYF
clone_size: .; v_call: TRBV19; d_call: .; j_call: TRBJ2-2; cdr3_nt: TGTGCCAGTAGTATAACAGGGTTTACCGGGGAGCTGTTTTTT; cdr3_aa: CASSITGFTGELFF
clone_size: few; v_call: TRBV9; d_call: .; j_call: TRBJ1-1; cdr3_nt: TGTGCCAGCAGCTTTACTTCGGGGGACACTGAAGCTTTCTTT; cdr3_aa: CASSFTSGDTEAFF
clone_size: .; v_call: TRBV30; d_call: .; j_call: TRBJ1-2; cdr3_nt: TGTGCCTGGAGTGTACGAGGGGATGGCTACACCTTC; cdr3_aa: CAWSVRGDGYTF
clone_size: .; v_call: TRBV19; d_call: TRBD2; j_call: TRBJ2-1; cdr3_nt: TGTGCCAGTAGTACGGGACTAGCGGGGTACAATGAGCAGTTCTTC; cdr3_aa: CASSTGLAGYNEQFF
clone_size: few; v_call: TRBV30; d_call: TRBD1; j_call: TRBJ1-5; cdr3_nt: TGTGCCTGGAGTGTACGGACAGGGGGCATAATTGATCAGCCCCAGCATTTT; cdr3_aa: CAWSVRTGGIIDQPQHF
clone_size: .; v_call: TRBV30; d_call: .; j_call: TRBJ2-7; cdr3_nt: TGTGCCTGGAGTAGGGGCGGGTACGAGCAGTACTTC; cdr3_aa: CAWSRGGYEQYF
clone_size: .; v_call: TRBV14; d_call: .; j_call: TRBJ2-7; cdr3_nt: TGTGCCAGCAGCCCAGACTGGGGGAGCTCCTACGAGCAGTACTTC; cdr3_aa: CASSPDWGSSYEQYF
clone_size: .; v_call: TRBV15; d_call: TRBD2; j_call: TRBJ2-7; cdr3_nt: TGTGCCACCAGCGGACTGAGCGGGGGGTTCTACGAGCAGTACTTC; cdr3_aa: CATSGLSGGFYEQYF
clone_size: .; v_call: TRBV15; d_call: .; j_call: TRBJ2-1; cdr3_nt: TGTGCCACCAGCAGACCCCCGGGGGAGGCTATGGGTGAGCAGTTCTTC; cdr3_aa: CATSRPPGEAMGEQFF
clone_size: few; v_call: TRBV9; d_call: TRBD2; j_call: TRBJ2-3; cdr3_nt: TGTGCCAGCAGCCCCCTGGGACTAGCGGGGACCATTACGCAGTATTTT; cdr3_aa: CASSPLGLAGTITQYF
clone_size: .; v_call: TRBV19; d_call: .; j_call: TRBJ2-1; cdr3_nt: TGTGCCAGTAGAAGGGGGGGGCCCTACAATGAGCAGTTCTTC; cdr3_aa: CASRRGGPYNEQFF
clone_size: .; v_call: TRBV30; d_call: TRBD2; j_call: TRBJ2-7; cdr3_nt: TGTGCCTGGAATCGACTAGCGGGGACCGAGCAGTACTTC; cdr3_aa: CAWNRLAGTEQYF
clone_size: once; v_call: TRBV19; d_call: .; j_call: TRBJ2-7; cdr3_nt: TGTGCCAGTAGTATTGAGAACTCCTACGAGCAGTACTTC; cdr3_aa: CASSIENSYEQYF
clone_size: large; v_call: TRBV19; d_call: TRBD1; j_call: TRBJ2-1; cdr3_nt: TGTGCCAGTACCTCACAGGGGGCATCCTACAATGAGCAGTTCTTC; cdr3_aa: CASTSQGASYNEQFF
clone_size: few; v_call: TRBV28; d_call: .; j_call: TRBJ1-2; cdr3_nt: TGTGCCAGCACCGTACAGGGAGAGGTTGGCTACACCTTC; cdr3_aa: CASTVQGEVGYTF
clone_size: .; v_call: TRBV15; d_call: TRBD1; j_call: TRBJ1-3; cdr3_nt: TGTGCCACCGGGAAACAGGGGGCGTCTGGAAACACCATATATTTT; cdr3_aa: CATGKQGASGNTIYF
clone_size: .; v_call: TRBV28; d_call: .; j_call: TRBJ1-1; cdr3_nt: TGTGCCTTCTCCCGGCACAGTGGTTTTACTGAAGCTTTCTTT; cdr3_aa: CAFSRHSGFTEAFF
clone_size: .; v_call: TRBV18; d_call: TRBD1; j_call: TRBJ1-2; cdr3_nt: TGTGCCAGCTCACCTCTCAGGGGGCCTCGGGAGGGCTATGGCTACACCTTC; cdr3_aa: CASSPLRGPREGYGYTF
clone_size: .; v_call: TRBV29-1; d_call: .; j_call: TRBJ1-1; cdr3_nt: TGCAGCGTTCCCTCAGGGGCCAACACTGAAGCTTTCTTT; cdr3_aa: CSVPSGANTEAFF
clone_size: .; v_call: TRBV19; d_call: .; j_call: TRBJ2-5; cdr3_nt: TGTGCCAGTAGGACTAACAGGGAGACAGGAACCCAGTACTTC; cdr3_aa: CASRTNRETGTQYF
clone_size: medium-sized; v_call: TRBV7-4; d_call: TRBD1; j_call: TRBJ1-1; cdr3_nt: TGTGCCAGCAGTGACAGGGTCAACACTGAAGCTTTCTTT; cdr3_aa: CASSDRVNTEAFF
clone_size: .; v_call: TRBV19; d_call: TRBD2; j_call: TRBJ2-3; cdr3_nt: TGTGCCAGTACCACTAGCGGGGGGGCCCGGGATACGCAGTATTTT; cdr3_aa: CASTTSGGARDTQYF
clone_size: few; v_call: TRBV6-8; d_call: .; j_call: TRBJ2-2; cdr3_nt: TGTGCCACCTACGTCGGGTCCAACACCGGGGAGCTGTTTTTT; cdr3_aa: CATYVGSNTGELFF
clone_size: .; v_call: TRBV15; d_call: .; j_call: TRBJ1-6; cdr3_nt: TGTGCCACCAGCAGAGAGGCAGGGAATTCACCCCTCCACTTT; cdr3_aa: CATSREAGNSPLHF
clone_size: few; v_call: TRBV7-5; d_call: .; j_call: TRBJ2-3; cdr3_nt: TGTGCCAGCAGCTTAGATTGGCTAGCGGGGATAGCGCAGTATTTT; cdr3_aa: CASSLDWLAGIAQYF
clone_size: .; v_call: TRBV9; d_call: TRBD1; j_call: TRBJ1-6; cdr3_nt: TGTGCCAGCAGGGAACAGGGACAGGGCAACTCACCCCTCCACTTT; cdr3_aa: CASREQGQGNSPLHF
clone_size: few; v_call: TRBV11-3; d_call: TRBD1; j_call: TRBJ1-1; cdr3_nt: TGTGCCAGCAGCTCAATTCTTTCGACAGGGGGTCTGGAAGCTTTCTTT; cdr3_aa: CASSSILSTGGLEAFF
clone_size: .; v_call: TRBV18; d_call: .; j_call: TRBJ1-6; cdr3_nt: TGTGCCAGCTCACCAACAGAGGGTTCACCCCTCCACTTT; cdr3_aa: CASSPTEGSPLHF